This T cell receptor (beta chain) was observed in a study of technical replicates of blood from a handful of donors. The V end lost 0 bases, the J end lost 4 bases, and 15 bases lay between the germline ends. The CDR3 length is 16 residues. Germline values: CDR1 SGHDN, CDR2 FVKESK. Generated by immunoSEQ multiplex PCR, the TCRdb table keeps only in-frame clones and is missing some. The table lists about 62,000 clones, 95% to 98% of them singletons. Sequenced: T cells isolated from PBMCs. The receptor's source is a human donor in good health. V and J are TRBV14 and TRBJ1-2; a weak D match, TRBD1 (5 bases). Written as DNA, the CDR3 is TGTGCCAGCAGCCAAGATCAGGGCGCGTTTGTCTATGGCTACACCTTC. This codes for CASSQDQGAFVYGYTF.